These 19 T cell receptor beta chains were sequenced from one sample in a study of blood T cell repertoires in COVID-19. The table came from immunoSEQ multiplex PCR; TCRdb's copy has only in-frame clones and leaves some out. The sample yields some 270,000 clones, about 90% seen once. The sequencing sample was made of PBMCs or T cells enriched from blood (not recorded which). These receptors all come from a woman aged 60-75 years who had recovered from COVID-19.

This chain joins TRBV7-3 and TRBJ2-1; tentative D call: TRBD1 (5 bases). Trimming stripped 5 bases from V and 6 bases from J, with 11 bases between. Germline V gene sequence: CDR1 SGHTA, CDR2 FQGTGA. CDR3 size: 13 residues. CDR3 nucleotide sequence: TGTGCCAGCAGCACTTATCAGGGCAATGAGCAGTTCTTC. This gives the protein CASSTYQGNEQFF.

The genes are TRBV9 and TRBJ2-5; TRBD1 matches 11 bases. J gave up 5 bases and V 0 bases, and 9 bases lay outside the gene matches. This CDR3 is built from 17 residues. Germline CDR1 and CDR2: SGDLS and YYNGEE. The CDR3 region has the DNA TGTGCCAGCAGCGTAGTTTCGGACAGGGGGCTCGGGGAGACCCAGTACTTC. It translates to CASSVVSDRGLGETQYF.

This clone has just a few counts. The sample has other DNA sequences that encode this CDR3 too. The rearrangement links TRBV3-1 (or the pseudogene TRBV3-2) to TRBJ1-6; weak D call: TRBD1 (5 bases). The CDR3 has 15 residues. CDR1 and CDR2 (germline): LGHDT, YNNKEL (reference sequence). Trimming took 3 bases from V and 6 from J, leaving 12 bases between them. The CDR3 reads CASSQVWDSNSPLHF. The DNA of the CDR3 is TGTGCCAGCAGCCAGGTCTGGGACTCTAATTCACCCCTCCACTTT.

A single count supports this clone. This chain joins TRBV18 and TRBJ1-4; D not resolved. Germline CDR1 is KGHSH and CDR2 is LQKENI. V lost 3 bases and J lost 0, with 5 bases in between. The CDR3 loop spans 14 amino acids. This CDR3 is CASSPSATNEKLFF. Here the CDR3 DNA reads TGTGCCAGCTCACCCTCAGCAACTAATGAAAAACTGTTTTTT.

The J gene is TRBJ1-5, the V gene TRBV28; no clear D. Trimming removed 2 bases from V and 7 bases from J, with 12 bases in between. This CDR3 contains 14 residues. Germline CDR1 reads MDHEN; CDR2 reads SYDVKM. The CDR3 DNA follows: TGTGCCAGCAGTTTAACGACACCCAACCAGCCCCAGCATTTT. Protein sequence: CASSLTTPNQPQHF.

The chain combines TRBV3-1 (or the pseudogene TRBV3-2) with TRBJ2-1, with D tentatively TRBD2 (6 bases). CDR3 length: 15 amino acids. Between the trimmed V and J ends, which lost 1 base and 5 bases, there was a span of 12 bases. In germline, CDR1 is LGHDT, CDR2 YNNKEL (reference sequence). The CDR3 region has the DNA TGTGCCAGCAGCCAAGTCGGGACTCCGAACAATGAGCAGTTCTTC. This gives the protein CASSQVGTPNNEQFF.

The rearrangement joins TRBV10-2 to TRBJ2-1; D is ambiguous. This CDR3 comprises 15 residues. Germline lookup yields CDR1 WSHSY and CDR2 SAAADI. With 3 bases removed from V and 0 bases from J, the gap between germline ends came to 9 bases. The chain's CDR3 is CASSDYRSSYNEQFF. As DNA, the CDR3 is TGCGCCAGCAGTGATTACCGCAGCTCCTACAATGAGCAGTTCTTC.

CDR3 loop: CASSLGPRSETQYF. The CDR3 coding sequence is TGTGCCAGCAGCTTGGGCCCGCGCTCAGAGACCCAGTACTTC. The gene calls are TRBV11-3 and TRBJ2-5; the D is unclear. Germline V gene lookup returns CDR1 SGHNT and CDR2 YENEEA. The CDR3 consists of 14 residues. Trimming stripped 3 bases from V and 4 bases from J, with 12 bases between.

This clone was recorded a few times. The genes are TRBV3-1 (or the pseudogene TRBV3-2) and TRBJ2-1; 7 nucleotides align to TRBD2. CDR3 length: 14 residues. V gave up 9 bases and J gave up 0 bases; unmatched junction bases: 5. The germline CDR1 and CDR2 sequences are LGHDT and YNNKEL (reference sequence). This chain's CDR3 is CASRPSGSYNEQFF. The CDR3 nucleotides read TGTGCCAGTCGACCTAGCGGCTCCTACAATGAGCAGTTCTTC.

The DNA of the CDR3 is TGTGCCAGCAGCTTAGGGTCGGGTATCGCCCACGAGCAGTACTTC. Translated, it gives CASSLGSGIAHEQYF. The chain uses TRBV28 and TRBJ2-7; D call uncertain. This CDR3 spans 15 amino acids. Trimming shortened V by 6 bases and J by 5 bases, and 20 bases separated the two germline ends. Germline V lookup: CDR1 MDHEN, CDR2 SYDVKM.

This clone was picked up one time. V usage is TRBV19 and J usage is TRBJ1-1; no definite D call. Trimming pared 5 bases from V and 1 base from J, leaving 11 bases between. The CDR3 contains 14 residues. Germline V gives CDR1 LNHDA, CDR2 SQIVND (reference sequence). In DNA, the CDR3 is TGTGCCAGTAGTCGCGCGGAGGAGAACACTGAAGCTTTCTTT. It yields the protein CASSRAEENTEAFF.

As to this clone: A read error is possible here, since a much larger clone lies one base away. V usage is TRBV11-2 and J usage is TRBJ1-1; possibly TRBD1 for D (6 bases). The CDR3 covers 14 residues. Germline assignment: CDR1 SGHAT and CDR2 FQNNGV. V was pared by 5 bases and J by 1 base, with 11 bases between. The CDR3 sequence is CASSPGQWNTEAFF. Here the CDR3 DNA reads TGTGCCAGCAGCCCCGGACAGTGGAACACTGAAGCTTTCTTT. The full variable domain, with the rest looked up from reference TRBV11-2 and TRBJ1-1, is EAGVAQSPRYKIIEKRQSVAFWCNPISGHATLYWYQQILGQGPKLLIQFQNNGVVDDSQLPKDRFSAERLKGVDSTLKIQPAKLEDSAVYLCASSPGQWNTEAFFGQGTRLTVV.

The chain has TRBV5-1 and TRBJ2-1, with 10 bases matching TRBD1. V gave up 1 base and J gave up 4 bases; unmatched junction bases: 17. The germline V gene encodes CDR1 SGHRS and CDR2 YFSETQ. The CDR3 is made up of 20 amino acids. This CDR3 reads CASSLPRDRGLEASYNEQFF. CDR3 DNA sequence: TGCGCCAGCAGCTTGCCCCGGGACAGGGGTCTGGAGGCCTCATACAATGAGCAGTTCTTC.

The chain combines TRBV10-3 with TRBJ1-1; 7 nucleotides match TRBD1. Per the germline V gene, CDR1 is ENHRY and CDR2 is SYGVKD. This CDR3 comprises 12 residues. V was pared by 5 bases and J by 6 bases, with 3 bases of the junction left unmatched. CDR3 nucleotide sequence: TGTGCCATCAGTACAGGGGACGCTGAAGCTTTCTTT. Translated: CAISTGDAEAFF.

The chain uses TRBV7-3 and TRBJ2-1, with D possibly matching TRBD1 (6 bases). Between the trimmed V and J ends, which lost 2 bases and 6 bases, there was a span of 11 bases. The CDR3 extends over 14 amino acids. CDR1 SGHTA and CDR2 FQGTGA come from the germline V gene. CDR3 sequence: CASSLVAGVNEQFF. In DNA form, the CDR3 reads TGTGCCAGCAGCTTAGTGGCAGGGGTCAATGAGCAGTTCTTC. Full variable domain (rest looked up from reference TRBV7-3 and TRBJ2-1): GAGVSQTPSNKVTEKGKYVELRCDPISGHTALYWYRQSLGQGPEFLIYFQGTGAADDSGLPNDRFFAVRPEGSVSTLKIQRTERGDSAVYLCASSLVAGVNEQFFGPGTRLTVL.

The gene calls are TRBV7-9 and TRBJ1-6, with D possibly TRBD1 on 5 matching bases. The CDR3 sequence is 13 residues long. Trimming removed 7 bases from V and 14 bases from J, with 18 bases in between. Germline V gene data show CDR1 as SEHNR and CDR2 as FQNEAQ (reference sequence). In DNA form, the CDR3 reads TGTGCCAGCACCCCAGGCCGGGACTTAACCCTCCACTTT. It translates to CASTPGRDLTLHF.

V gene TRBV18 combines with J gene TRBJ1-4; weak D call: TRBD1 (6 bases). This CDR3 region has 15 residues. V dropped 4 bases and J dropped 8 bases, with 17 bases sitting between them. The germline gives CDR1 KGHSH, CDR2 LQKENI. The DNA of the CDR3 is TGTGCCAGCTCACTTACAAACAGGGTGGACGAAAAACTGTTTTTT. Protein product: CASSLTNRVDEKLFF.

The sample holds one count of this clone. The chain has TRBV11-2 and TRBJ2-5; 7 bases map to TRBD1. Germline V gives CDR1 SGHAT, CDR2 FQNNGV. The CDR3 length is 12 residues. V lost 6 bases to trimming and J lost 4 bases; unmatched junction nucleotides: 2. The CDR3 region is CASSRDRETQYF. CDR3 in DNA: TGTGCCAGCAGTCGGGACAGAGAGACCCAGTACTTC.

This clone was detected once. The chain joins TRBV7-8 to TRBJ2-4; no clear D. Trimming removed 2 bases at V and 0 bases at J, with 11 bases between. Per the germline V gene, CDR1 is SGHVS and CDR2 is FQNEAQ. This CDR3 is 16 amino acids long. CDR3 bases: TGTGCCAGCAGCTTAACCAGCGCTCTAGCCAAAAACATTCAGTACTTC. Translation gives CASSLTSALAKNIQYF. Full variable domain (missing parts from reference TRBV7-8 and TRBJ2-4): GAGVSQSPRYKVAKRGQDVALRCDPISGHVSLFWYQQALGQGPEFLTYFQNEAQLDKSGLPSDRFFAERPEGSVSTLKIQRTQQEDSAVYLCASSLTSALAKNIQYFGAGTRLSVL.